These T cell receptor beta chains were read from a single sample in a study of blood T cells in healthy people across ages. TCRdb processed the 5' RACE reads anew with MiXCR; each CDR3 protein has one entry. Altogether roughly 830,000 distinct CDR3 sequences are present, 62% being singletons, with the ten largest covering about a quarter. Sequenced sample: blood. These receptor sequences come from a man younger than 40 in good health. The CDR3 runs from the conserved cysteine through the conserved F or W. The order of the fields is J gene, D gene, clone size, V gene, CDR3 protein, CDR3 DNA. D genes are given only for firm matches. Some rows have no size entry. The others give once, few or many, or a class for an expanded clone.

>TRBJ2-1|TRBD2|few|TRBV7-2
CASSLVSGGASSYNEQFF
TGTGCCAGCAGCTTAGTTAGCGGGGGGGCTAGCTCCTACAATGAGCAGTTCTTC
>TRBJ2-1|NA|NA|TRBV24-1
CATSADAWENEQFF
TGTGCCACCAGTGCGGACGCGTGGGAGAATGAGCAGTTCTTC
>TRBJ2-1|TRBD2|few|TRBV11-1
CASSLFTLAGGLNHEQFF
TGTGCCAGCAGCTTATTCACTTTAGCGGGGGGACTTAACCATGAGCAGTTCTTC
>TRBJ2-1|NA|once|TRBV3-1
CASSEAVGGQFF
TGTGCCAGCAGCGAAGCGGTCGGGGGGCAGTTCTTC
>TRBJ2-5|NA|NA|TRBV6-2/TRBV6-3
CASSEPGSSETQYF
TGTGCCAGCAGTGAACCAGGGAGTTCGGAGACCCAGTACTTC
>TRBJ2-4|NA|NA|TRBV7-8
CASSPSSNIQYF
TGTGCCAGCAGCCCTTCGTCCAACATTCAGTACTTC
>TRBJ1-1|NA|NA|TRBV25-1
CASSPGRPEAFF
TGTGCCAGCAGTCCAGGGAGGCCTGAAGCTTTCTTT
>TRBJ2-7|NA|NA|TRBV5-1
CASSSSQGFSLEQYF
TGCGCCAGCAGCTCCTCACAGGGATTCTCCCTCGAGCAGTACTTC
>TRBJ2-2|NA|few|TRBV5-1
CASSFLELPNTGELFF
TGCGCCAGCAGCTTCCTAGAACTTCCGAACACCGGGGAGCTGTTTTTT
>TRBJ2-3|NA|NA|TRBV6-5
CASSSRGGGVGLITDTQYF
TGTGCCAGCAGTTCGAGGGGCGGCGGGGTAGGTCTGATCACAGATACGCAGTATTTT
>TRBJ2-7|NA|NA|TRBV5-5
CASIPGQSYEQYF
TGTGCCAGCATCCCGGGGCAATCCTACGAGCAGTACTTC
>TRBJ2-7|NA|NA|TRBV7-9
CASSLEEQAYYEQYF
TGTGCCAGCAGCTTAGAAGAACAGGCGTATTACGAGCAGTACTTC
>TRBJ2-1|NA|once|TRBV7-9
CASSLEAGNNEQFF
TGTGCCAGCAGCTTAGAAGCAGGGAACAATGAGCAGTTCTTC
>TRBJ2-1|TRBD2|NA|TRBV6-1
CASSELGGRSYEQFF
TGTGCCAGCAGTGAATTGGGGGGGAGGTCCTACGAGCAGTTCTTC
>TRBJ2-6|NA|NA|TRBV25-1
CATTGGANVLTF
TGTGCCACCACCGGCGGGGCCAACGTCCTGACTTTC
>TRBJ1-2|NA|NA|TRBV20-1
CSARMSGTRQGYTF
TGCAGTGCTAGAATGTCCGGGACCCGACAGGGCTACACCTTC
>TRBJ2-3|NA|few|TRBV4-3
CASSQERIGTDTQYF
TGCGCCAGCAGCCAAGAAAGGATAGGCACAGATACGCAGTATTTT
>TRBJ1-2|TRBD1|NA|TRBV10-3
CAISHPTGANYGYTF
TGTGCCATCAGTCACCCGACAGGGGCCAACTATGGCTACACCTTC
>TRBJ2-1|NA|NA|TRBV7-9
CASSLGFERINNEQFF
TGTGCCAGCAGCTTAGGTTTTGAGCGTATCAACAATGAGCAGTTCTTC
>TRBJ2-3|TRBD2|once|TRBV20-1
CSSGGGDTQYF
TGCTCAAGCGGGGGTGGAGATACGCAGTATTTT
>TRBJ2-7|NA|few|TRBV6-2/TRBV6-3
CASSYSGRTYEQYF
TGTGCCAGCAGTTACTCGGGGCGCACCTACGAGCAGTACTTC
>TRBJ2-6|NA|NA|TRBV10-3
CAISVSEGKAGANVLTF
TGTGCCATCAGTGTATCGGAGGGGAAGGCTGGGGCCAACGTCCTGACTTTC
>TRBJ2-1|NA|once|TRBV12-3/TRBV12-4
CASSRRGGVYNEQFF
TGTGCCAGCAGCAGAAGGGGGGGAGTTTACAATGAGCAGTTCTTC
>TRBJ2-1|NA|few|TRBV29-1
CSATGTKWSEQFF
TGCAGCGCCACAGGGACCAAATGGAGTGAGCAGTTCTTC
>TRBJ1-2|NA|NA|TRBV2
CASIQGLEVYGHTF
TGTGCCAGCATTCAGGGGCTTGAGGTCTATGGCCACACCTTC
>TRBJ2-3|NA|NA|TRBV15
CATSRGGDPDTQYF
TGTGCCACCAGCAGAGGAGGGGACCCAGATACGCAGTATTTT
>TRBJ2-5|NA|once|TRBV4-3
CASSQGRGGFETQYF
TGCGCCAGCAGCCAAGGGCGTGGGGGCTTTGAGACCCAGTACTTC
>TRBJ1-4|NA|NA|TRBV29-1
CSVSPAGARGEKLFF
TGCAGCGTTTCCCCCGCAGGGGCAAGAGGGGAAAAACTGTTTTTT
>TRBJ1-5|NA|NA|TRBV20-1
CSARVERQDSNQPQHF
TGCAGTGCTAGAGTCGAAAGACAGGATAGCAATCAGCCCCAGCATTTT
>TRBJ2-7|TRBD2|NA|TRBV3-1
CASSQWEGNEQYF
TGTGCCAGCAGCCAGTGGGAGGGGAATGAGCAGTACTTC
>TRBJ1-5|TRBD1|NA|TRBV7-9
CASSLAPGQNQPQHF
TGTGCCAGCAGCTTAGCGCCGGGACAGAATCAGCCCCAGCATTTT
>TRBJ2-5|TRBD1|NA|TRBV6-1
CASSEPTGRETQYF
TGTGCCAGCAGTGAGCCGACAGGGCGCGAGACCCAGTACTTC
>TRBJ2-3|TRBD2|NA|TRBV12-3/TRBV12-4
CASTPGLAGGLRDTQYF
TGTGCCAGCACCCCGGGACTAGCGGGGGGGCTTCGAGATACGCAGTATTTT
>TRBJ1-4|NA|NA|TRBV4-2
CASSLTDGTTNEKLFF
TGTGCCAGCAGCTTGACCGACGGCACAACTAATGAAAAACTGTTTTTT
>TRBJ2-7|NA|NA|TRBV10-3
CAISEPLQYEQYF
TGTGCCATCAGTGAGCCACTACAGTACGAGCAGTACTTC
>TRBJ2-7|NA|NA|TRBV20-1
CSARLDSYVKTYEQYF
TGCAGTGCTAGACTTGACTCTTATGTAAAAACCTACGAGCAGTACTTC
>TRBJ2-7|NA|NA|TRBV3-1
CASSQAAPCEQYF
TGTGCCAGCAGCCAAGCGGCCCCCTGCGAGCAGTACTTC
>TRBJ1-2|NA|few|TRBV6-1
CASSEGANGYGYTF
TGTGCCAGCAGTGAGGGGGCCAACGGCTATGGCTACACCTTC
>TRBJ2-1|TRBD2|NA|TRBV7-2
CASSLTSGGPSTQFF
TGTGCCAGCAGCTTAACTAGCGGGGGGCCTTCGACTCAGTTCTTC
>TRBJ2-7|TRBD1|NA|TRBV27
CASSSLGQGNYEQYF
TGTGCCAGCAGTTCCCTCGGACAGGGGAACTACGAGCAGTACTTC